This TCR beta chain was documented in a study of blood T cell repertoires in COVID-19. Study background: Material from acute and convalescent COVID-19 was sourced from the United States, Italy and Spain. Sources were T cells, B-cell-depleted T cells, or PBMCs; the material itself was cDNA or gDNA.

Germline lookup yields CDR1 SGHVS and CDR2 FNYEAQ. With V trimmed by 5 bases and J by 3 bases, 6 bases remained unmatched. There are 15 residues in the CDR3. Original data processing: Amplification from reference gene primers served as the basis for estimated nucleated cell counts. The repertoire was sequenced with immunoSEQ multiplex PCR; TCRdb's copy has only in-frame clones and lacks some. The DNA was the basis for D and trimming; V, J and clone size are from that table. This sample has 400,000 or so clones, with approximately 86% found just once. This rearrangement joins TRBV7-6 to TRBJ1-1; 10 bases match TRBD1. The sequencing input was peripheral blood. The sequence derives from a human donor in a cohort sampled during active COVID-19. The CDR3 protein is CASSRTGTGDTEAFF. The CDR3, as DNA: TGTGCCAGCAGCAGGACCGGGACAGGGGACACTGAAGCTTTCTTT.